A single sample gave rise to the 8 T cell receptor beta chains below, sequenced in a study of cytomegalovirus exposure and HLA in healthy donors. The PCR employed 60 Vbeta primers together with 13 Jbeta primers. Data came from immunoSEQ multiplex PCR; TCRdb stores just in-frame clones and leaves some out. The sample lists about 190,000 clones; roughly four fifths were seen once. Specimen: PBMCs. Source of these receptors: a woman under 30 in good health and CMV-seropositive.

The chain is built from TRBV5-1 and TRBJ2-7; D possibly corresponds to TRBD2 (6 bases). This CDR3 has 15 amino acids. Germline assignment: CDR1 SGHRS and CDR2 YFSETQ. The V end lost 0 bases, the J end lost 0 bases, and 10 bases lay between the germline ends. CDR3 sequence (DNA): TGCGCCAGCAGCTTGGCGGCGGGGTACTCCTACGAGCAGTACTTC. Translated, it gives CASSLAAGYSYEQYF.

The chain combines TRBV5-6 with TRBJ2-3; 12 nucleotides align to TRBD2. CDR3 length: 17 amino acids. CDR1 and CDR2 from the germline V gene are SGHDT and YYEEEE. V lost 3 bases, J lost 3 bases, and 8 bases stayed unmatched. The CDR3 region has the DNA TGTGCCAGCAGCTACCTAGCGGGGGGGCTCGAGACAGATACGCAGTATTTT. This encodes CASSYLAGGLETDTQYF.

This rearrangement joins TRBV6-1 to TRBJ1-6; D might be TRBD1 (5 bases). Germline CDR1 and CDR2: MNHNS and SASEGT. The ends were cut back, 1 base at V and 13 bases at J, with 11 bases in the middle. The CDR3 is 13 amino acids. In nucleotides, the CDR3 is TGTGCCAGCAGTGAAGATCGGGGGAACCCCCTCCACTTT. Translation gives CASSEDRGNPLHF.

The chain links TRBV19 to TRBJ1-3, with D hard to call. The CDR3 covers 13 residues. Trimming left V 6 bases short and J 0 bases short, with 6 bases between. Germline CDR1 reads LNHDA; CDR2 reads SQIVND (reference sequence). The CDR3 protein is CASSAGSGNTIYF. In DNA form, the CDR3 reads TGTGCCAGTAGCGCAGGCTCTGGAAACACCATATATTTT.

The chain employs TRBV6-6 and TRBJ1-4; 7 nucleotides line up with TRBD1. The CDR3 runs to 13 residues. The V and J ends lost 5 bases and 6 bases, in that order; junction bases with no gene match: 3. Germline CDR1 is MNHNY and CDR2 is SVGAGI (reference sequence). The CDR3 reads CASSPGTDEKLFF. The CDR3 nucleotides are TGTGCCAGCAGTCCCGGGACAGATGAAAAACTGTTTTTT.

A few counts support this clone. V and J are TRBV28 and TRBJ2-1, with TRBD2 identical over 10 bases. Germline loops: CDR1 MDHEN, CDR2 SYDVKM. Trimming removed 7 bases from V and 8 bases from J; junction bases left unmatched: 11. This CDR3 contains 15 residues. CDR3 sequence reads: CASNLGQRGGDEQFF. The CDR3 DNA reads TGTGCCAGCAATCTGGGCCAGCGGGGGGGGGATGAGCAGTTCTTC. The full variable domain, completed using reference TRBV28 and TRBJ2-1, is DVKVTQSSRYLVKRTGEKVFLECVQDMDHENMFWYRQDPGLGLRLIYFSYDVKMKEKGDIPEGYSVSREKKERFSLILESASTNQTSMYLCASNLGQRGGDEQFFGPGTRLTVL.

The V and J genes are TRBV5-6 and TRBJ1-2; 11 positions agree with TRBD1. Germline CDR1 and CDR2: SGHDT and YYEEEE. The junction had 13 bases not matched to a gene; V was cut back by 5 bases and J by 7 bases. The CDR3 consists of 16 residues. Here the CDR3 DNA reads TGTGCCAGCAGGTCCCAAGACGGGACAGGGGGAATTGGCTACACCTTC. Translated: CASRSQDGTGGIGYTF.

The rearrangement joins TRBV29-1 to TRBJ2-5, with a possible D match to TRBD2 (6 bases). Trimming took 6 bases from V and 5 from J, leaving 16 bases between them. The CDR3 covers 13 residues. CDR1 SQVTM and CDR2 ANQGSEA come from the germline V gene. The CDR3 DNA sequence: TGCAGCGTCCGAGTAGGAGGGTCGGAGACCCAGTACTTC. It is translated as CSVRVGGSETQYF.